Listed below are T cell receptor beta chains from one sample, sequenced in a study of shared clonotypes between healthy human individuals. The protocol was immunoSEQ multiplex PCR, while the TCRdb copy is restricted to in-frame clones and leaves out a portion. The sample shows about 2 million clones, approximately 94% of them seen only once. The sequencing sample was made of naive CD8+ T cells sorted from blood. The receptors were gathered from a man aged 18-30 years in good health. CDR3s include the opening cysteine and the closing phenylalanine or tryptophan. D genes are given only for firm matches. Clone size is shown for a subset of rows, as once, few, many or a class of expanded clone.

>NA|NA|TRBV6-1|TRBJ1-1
CASSERENTEAFF
TGTGCCAGCAGTGAACGCGAGAACACTGAAGCTTTCTTT
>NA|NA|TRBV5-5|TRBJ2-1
CASSLEWGNEQFF
TGTGCCAGCAGCTTGGAATGGGGCAATGAGCAGTTCTTC
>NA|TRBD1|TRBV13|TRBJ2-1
CASTDTGGSSYNEQFF
TGTGCCAGCACCGATACAGGGGGCAGTTCCTACAATGAGCAGTTCTTC
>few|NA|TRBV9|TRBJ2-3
CASSVEGGTDTQYF
TGTGCCAGCAGCGTAGAGGGGGGCACAGATACGCAGTATTTT
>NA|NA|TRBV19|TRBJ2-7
CASSIGSGTSYEQYF
TGTGCCAGTAGTATAGGGTCCGGGACCTCCTACGAGCAGTACTTC
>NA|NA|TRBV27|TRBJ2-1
CASSFRLNEQFF
TGTGCCAGCAGTTTCAGACTAAATGAGCAGTTCTTC
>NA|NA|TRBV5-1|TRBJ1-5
CASSSQGRVDQPQHF
TGCGCCAGCAGCTCCCAGGGGCGAGTAGATCAGCCCCAGCATTTT
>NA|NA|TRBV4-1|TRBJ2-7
CASSQVAIQEQYF
TGCGCCAGCAGCCAAGTGGCCATCCAAGAGCAGTACTTC
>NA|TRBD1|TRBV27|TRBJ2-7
CASSLTNYRGEQYF
TGTGCCAGCAGTTTAACCAACTACAGGGGCGAGCAGTACTTC
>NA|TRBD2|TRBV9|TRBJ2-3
CASSDSLGTSISDTQYF
TGTGCCAGCAGCGATTCGTTGGGGACTAGCATATCAGATACGCAGTATTTT
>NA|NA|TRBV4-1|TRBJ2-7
CASSQDTGHYEQYF
TGCGCCAGCAGCCAAGATACAGGGCACTACGAGCAGTACTTC
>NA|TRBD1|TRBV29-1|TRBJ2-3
CSVLDRASTDTQYF
TGCAGCGTTCTGGACAGGGCAAGCACAGATACGCAGTATTTT
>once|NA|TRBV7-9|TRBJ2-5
CASSSERSQETQYF
TGTGCCAGCAGCTCCGAAAGATCCCAAGAGACCCAGTACTTC
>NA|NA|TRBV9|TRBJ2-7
CASSVGGGVYEQYF
TGTGCCAGCAGCGTAGGAGGAGGGGTGTACGAGCAGTACTTC
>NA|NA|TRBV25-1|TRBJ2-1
CASVPDDSYNEQFF
TGTGCCAGCGTCCCCGACGACTCCTACAATGAGCAGTTCTTC
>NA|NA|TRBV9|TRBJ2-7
CASSVGGGTYEQYF
TGTGCCAGCAGCGTAGGAGGGGGTACGTACGAGCAGTACTTC
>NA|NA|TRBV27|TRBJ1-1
CASSLRAAFMNTEAFF
TGTGCCAGCAGTTTAAGGGCGGCATTCATGAACACTGAAGCTTTCTTT
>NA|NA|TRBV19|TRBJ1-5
CAMGGDAEQPQHF
TGTGCCATGGGGGGTGATGCAGAACAGCCCCAGCATTTT
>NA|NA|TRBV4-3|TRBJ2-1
CASSPRQDYNEQFF
TGCGCCAGCAGCCCGCGACAGGATTACAATGAGCAGTTCTTC
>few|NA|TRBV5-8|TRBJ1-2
CASVEGIYGYTF
TGTGCCAGCGTCGAGGGGATCTATGGCTACACCTTC
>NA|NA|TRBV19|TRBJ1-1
CASQQLTEAFF
TGTGCCAGTCAACAGCTCACTGAAGCTTTCTTT
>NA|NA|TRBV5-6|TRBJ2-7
CASSSPGSGLYEQYF
TGTGCCAGCAGCTCCCCTGGGAGCGGGCTCTACGAGCAGTACTTC
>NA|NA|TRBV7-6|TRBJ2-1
CASSFGSEYNEQFF
TGTGCCAGCAGCTTTGGGTCTGAGTACAATGAGCAGTTCTTC
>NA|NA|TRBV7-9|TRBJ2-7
CASSLIRGDDEQYF
TGTGCCAGCAGCTTGATCAGGGGTGACGACGAGCAGTACTTC
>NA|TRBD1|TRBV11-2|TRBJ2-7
CASSLGTGGYEQYF
TGTGCCAGCAGCTTAGGTACAGGGGGGTACGAGCAGTACTTC
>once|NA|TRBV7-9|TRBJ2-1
CASSLGRDEQFF
TGTGCCAGCAGCTTAGGACGGGATGAGCAGTTCTTC
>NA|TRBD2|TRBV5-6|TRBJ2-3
CASSLELAGSTDTQYF
TGTGCCAGCAGCTTGGAACTAGCGGGTAGCACAGATACGCAGTATTTT
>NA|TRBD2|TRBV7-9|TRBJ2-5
CASSLPTSGAQETQYF
TGTGCCAGCAGCTTACCGACTAGCGGGGCGCAAGAGACCCAGTACTTC
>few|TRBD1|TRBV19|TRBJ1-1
CASRDLTGTTEAFF
TGTGCCAGTAGAGATCTGACAGGGACCACTGAAGCTTTCTTT
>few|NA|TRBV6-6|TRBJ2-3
CASSYPDTQYF
TGTGCCAGCAGTTACCCAGATACGCAGTATTTT
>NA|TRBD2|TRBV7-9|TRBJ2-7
CASSLGASGSSVYEQYF
TGTGCCAGCAGCTTAGGGGCTAGCGGGAGCTCGGTTTACGAGCAGTACTTC
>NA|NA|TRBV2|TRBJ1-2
CASSVRPNYGYTF
TGTGCCAGCAGTGTTAGGCCTAACTATGGCTACACCTTC
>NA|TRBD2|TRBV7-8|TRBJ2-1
CASSFSLAGGRTYNEQFF
TGTGCCAGCAGCTTCTCCCTAGCGGGAGGGCGGACCTACAATGAGCAGTTCTTC
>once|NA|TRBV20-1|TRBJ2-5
CSARDPKTQYF
TGCAGTGCTAGAGATCCCAAGACCCAGTACTTC
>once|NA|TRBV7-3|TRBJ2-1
CASSPEDGIDNEQFF
TGTGCCAGCAGCCCAGAGGATGGTATAGACAATGAGCAGTTCTTC
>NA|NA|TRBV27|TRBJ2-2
CASAAWDRTGELFF
TGTGCCAGCGCGGCGTGGGACCGCACAGGGGAGCTGTTTTTT
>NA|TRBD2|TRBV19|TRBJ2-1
CASSIRAGGPFNEQFF
TGTGCCAGTAGTATAAGGGCGGGGGGTCCTTTCAATGAGCAGTTCTTC
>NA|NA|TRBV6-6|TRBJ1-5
CASSYSPGNQPQHF
TGTGCCAGCAGTTACTCTCCGGGCAATCAGCCCCAGCATTTT
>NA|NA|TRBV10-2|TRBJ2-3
CACRLSDTQYF
TGCGCCTGTCGTTTGTCAGATACGCAGTATTTT
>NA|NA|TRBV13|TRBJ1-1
CASTLWGPSTEAFF
TGTGCCAGCACCCTGTGGGGCCCGAGCACTGAAGCTTTCTTT
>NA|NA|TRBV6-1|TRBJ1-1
CASSAEERTASGAFF
TGTGCCAGCAGTGCCGAAGAGAGGACTGCCTCAGGAGCTTTCTTT
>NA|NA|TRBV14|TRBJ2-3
CASSQDQAGLWDTQYF
TGTGCCAGCAGCCAAGATCAGGCGGGACTCTGGGATACGCAGTATTTT
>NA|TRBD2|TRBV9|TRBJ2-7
CASSAGTSIRYEQYF
TGTGCCAGCAGCGCCGGGACTAGCATACGGTACGAGCAGTACTTC
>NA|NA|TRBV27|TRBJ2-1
CASSRLVVNEQFF
TGTGCCAGCAGTCGACTAGTCGTCAATGAGCAGTTCTTC
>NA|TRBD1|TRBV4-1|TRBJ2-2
CASSQDHRGLTGTGELFF
TGCGCCAGCAGCCAAGATCACAGGGGGTTGACGGGCACCGGGGAGCTGTTTTTT
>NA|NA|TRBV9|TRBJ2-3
CASTAEGEVTDTQYF
TGTGCCAGCACCGCTGAGGGGGAAGTTACAGATACGCAGTATTTT